This TCR beta chain is drawn from a study of radiotherapy plus CTLA-4 blockade in lung cancer. Here immunoSEQ multiplex PCR was the method, and the copy in TCRdb shows in-frame clones only, minus some. The data hold over 60,000 clones, with around 87% observed a single time. This clone was observed a single time. This clonotype was sampled from a human donor with non-small cell lung cancer that progressed on radiotherapy plus ipilimumab. This material consisted of peripheral blood, taken from a patient treated with radiotherapy plus ipilimumab.

CDR3 DNA: TGTGCCAGCCTGCGGGGAGATTGGGGGAAAAACATTCAGTACTTC. It encodes CASLRGDWGKNIQYF. The V gene is TRBV11-2, the J gene TRBJ2-4, with D maybe TRBD2 (6 bases). Trimming left V 8 bases short and J 4 bases short, with 18 bases between. Per the germline V gene, CDR1 is SGHAT and CDR2 is FQNNGV. This CDR3 contains 15 residues.